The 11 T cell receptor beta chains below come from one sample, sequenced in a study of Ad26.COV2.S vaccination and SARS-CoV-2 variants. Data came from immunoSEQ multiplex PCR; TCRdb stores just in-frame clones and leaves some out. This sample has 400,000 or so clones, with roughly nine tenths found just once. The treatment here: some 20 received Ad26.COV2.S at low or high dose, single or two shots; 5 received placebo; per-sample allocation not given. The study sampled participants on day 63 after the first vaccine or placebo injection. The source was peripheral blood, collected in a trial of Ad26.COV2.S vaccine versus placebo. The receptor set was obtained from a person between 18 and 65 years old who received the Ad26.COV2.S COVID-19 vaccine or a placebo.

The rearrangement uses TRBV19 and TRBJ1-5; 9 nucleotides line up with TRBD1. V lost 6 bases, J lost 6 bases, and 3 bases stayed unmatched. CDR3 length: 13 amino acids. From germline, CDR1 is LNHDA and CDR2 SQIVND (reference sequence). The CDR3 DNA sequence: TGTGCCAGTAGGACAGGGGGTAGTCAGCCCCAGCATTTT. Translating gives CASRTGGSQPQHF.

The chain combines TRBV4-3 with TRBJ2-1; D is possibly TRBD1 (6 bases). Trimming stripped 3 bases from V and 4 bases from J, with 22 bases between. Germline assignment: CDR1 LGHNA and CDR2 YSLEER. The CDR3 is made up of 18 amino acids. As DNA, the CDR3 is TGCGCCAGCAGCCAGGTACCTTTCCCTGGGCAGGGGTACAATGAGCAGTTCTTC. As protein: CASSQVPFPGQGYNEQFF.

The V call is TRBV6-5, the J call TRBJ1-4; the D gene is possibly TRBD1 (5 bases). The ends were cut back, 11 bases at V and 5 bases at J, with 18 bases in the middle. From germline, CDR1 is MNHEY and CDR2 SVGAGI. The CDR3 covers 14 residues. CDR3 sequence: CAGQTGAANEKLFF. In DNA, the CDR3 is TGTGCCGGACAAACCGGGGCGGCGAATGAAAAACTGTTTTTT.

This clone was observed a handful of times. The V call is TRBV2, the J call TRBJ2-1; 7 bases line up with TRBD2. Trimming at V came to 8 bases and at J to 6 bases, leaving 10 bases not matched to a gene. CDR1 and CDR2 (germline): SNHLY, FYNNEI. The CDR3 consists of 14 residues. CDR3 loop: CASAASGLFNEQFF. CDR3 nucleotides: TGTGCCAGCGCGGCTAGCGGCCTCTTCAATGAGCAGTTCTTC. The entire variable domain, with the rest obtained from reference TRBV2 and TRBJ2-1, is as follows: EPEVTQTPSHQVTQMGQEVILRCVPISNHLYFYWYRQILGQKVEFLVSFYNNEISEKSEIFDDQFSVERPDGSNFTLKIRSTKLEDSAMYFCASAASGLFNEQFFGPGTRLTVL.

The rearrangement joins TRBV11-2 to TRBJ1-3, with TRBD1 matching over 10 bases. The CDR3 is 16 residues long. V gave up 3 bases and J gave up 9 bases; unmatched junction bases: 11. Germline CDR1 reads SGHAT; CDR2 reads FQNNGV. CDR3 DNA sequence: TGTGCCAGCAGCTTGTGGGACAGGGGCGCCGAGGGCACCATATATTTT. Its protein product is CASSLWDRGAEGTIYF.

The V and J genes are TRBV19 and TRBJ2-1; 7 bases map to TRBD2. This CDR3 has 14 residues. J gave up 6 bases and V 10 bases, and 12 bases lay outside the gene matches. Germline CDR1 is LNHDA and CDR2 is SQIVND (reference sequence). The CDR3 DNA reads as TGTGCCACTTCAACCCCGGGACTAACCAATGAGCAGTTCTTC. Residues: CATSTPGLTNEQFF.

CDR3 sequence reads: CASSPLASGAENTEAFF. The CDR3 nucleotides read TGTGCCAGCAGCCCGTTGGCATCAGGAGCGGAGAACACTGAAGCTTTCTTT. The chain has TRBV5-5 and TRBJ1-1; D not resolved. This CDR3 is built from 17 residues. The V gene's germline CDR1 is SGHKS and CDR2 YYEKEE (reference sequence). V gave up 4 bases and J gave up 1 base, with 20 bases separating them.

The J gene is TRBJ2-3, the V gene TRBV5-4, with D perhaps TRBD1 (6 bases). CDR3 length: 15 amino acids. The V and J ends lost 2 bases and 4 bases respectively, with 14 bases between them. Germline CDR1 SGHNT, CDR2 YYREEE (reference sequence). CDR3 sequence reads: CASSFYREGSDTQYF. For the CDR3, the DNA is TGTGCCAGCAGCTTTTACAGGGAAGGGTCAGATACGCAGTATTTT. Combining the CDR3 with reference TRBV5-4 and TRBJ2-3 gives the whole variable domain ETGVTQSPTHLIKTRGQQVTLRCSSQSGHNTVSWYQQALGQGPQFIFQYYREEENGRGNFPPRFSGLQFPNYSSELNVNALELDDSALYLCASSFYREGSDTQYFGPGTRLTVL.

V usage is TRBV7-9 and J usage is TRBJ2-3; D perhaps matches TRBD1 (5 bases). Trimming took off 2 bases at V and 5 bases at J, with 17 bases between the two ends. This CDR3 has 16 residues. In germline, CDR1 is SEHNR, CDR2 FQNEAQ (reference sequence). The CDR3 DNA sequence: TGTGCCAGCAGCTTAAGGGGTCAGGGCCCATTAGATACGCAGTATTTT. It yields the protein CASSLRGQGPLDTQYF.

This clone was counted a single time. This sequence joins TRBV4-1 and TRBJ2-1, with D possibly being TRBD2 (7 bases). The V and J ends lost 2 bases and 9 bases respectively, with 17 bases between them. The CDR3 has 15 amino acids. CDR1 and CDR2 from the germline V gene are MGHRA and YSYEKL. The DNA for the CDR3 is TGCGCCAGCAGCCAAACGGGGAAGGGAGGGGGTGAGCAGTTCTTC. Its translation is CASSQTGKGGGEQFF.

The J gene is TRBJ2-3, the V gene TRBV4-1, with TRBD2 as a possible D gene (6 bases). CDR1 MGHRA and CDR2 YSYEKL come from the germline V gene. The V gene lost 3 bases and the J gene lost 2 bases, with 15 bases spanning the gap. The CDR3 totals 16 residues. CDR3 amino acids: CASSHSTRDYTDTQYF. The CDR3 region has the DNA TGCGCCAGCAGCCACTCGACTAGAGACTACACAGATACGCAGTATTTT.